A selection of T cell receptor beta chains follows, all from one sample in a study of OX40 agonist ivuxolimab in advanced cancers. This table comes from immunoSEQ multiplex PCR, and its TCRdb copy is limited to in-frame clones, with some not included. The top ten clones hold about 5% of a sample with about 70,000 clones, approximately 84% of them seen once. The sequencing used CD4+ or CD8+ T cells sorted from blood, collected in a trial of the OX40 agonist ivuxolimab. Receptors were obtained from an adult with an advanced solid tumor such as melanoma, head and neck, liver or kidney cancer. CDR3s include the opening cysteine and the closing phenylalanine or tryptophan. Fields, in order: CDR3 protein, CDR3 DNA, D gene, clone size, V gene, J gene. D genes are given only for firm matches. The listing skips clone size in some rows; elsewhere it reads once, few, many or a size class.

CDR3: CASSLTTSTAAFF
DNA: TGTGCCAGCAGCTTAACGACCAGTACAGCGGCTTTCTTT
D: -
size: -
V: TRBV7-9
J: TRBJ1-1

CDR3: CASTEGQGFGGELFF
DNA: TGTGCCAGCACAGAGGGACAGGGGTTTGGCGGGGAGCTGTTTTTT
D: TRBD1
size: -
V: TRBV6-5
J: TRBJ2-2

CDR3: CASSTYVLRARGYTF
DNA: TGTGCCAGTAGTACGTATGTGCTCCGAGCCAGGGGCTACACCTTC
D: -
size: -
V: TRBV19
J: TRBJ1-2

CDR3: CASRKEDSNQPQHF
DNA: TGTGCCAGCAGGAAGGAGGATAGCAATCAGCCCCAGCATTTT
D: -
size: few
V: TRBV10-3
J: TRBJ1-5

CDR3: CASSDTGGDYGYTF
DNA: TGTGCCAGCTCGGATACAGGGGGCGATTATGGCTACACCTTC
D: TRBD1
size: -
V: TRBV18
J: TRBJ1-2

CDR3: CASSSVTSGGTDTQYF
DNA: TGCGCCAGCAGCTCCGTGACTAGCGGGGGCACAGATACGCAGTATTTT
D: TRBD2
size: -
V: TRBV5-1
J: TRBJ2-3

CDR3: CASRLAGTDTQYF
DNA: TGTGCCAGTAGGTTAGCGGGAACAGATACGCAGTATTTT
D: TRBD2
size: -
V: TRBV19
J: TRBJ2-3

CDR3: CASSPTPGIEQYF
DNA: TGTGCCAGCAGCCCAACCCCAGGGATCGAGCAGTACTTC
D: -
size: -
V: TRBV7-2
J: TRBJ2-7

CDR3: CASSGHDRGHTEAFF
DNA: TGTGCCAGTAGTGGTCATGACAGGGGGCACACTGAAGCTTTCTTT
D: TRBD1
size: -
V: TRBV19
J: TRBJ1-1

CDR3: CASSYVREDNQPQHF
DNA: TGTGCCAGCAGCTACGTGAGGGAAGACAATCAGCCCCAGCATTTT
D: -
size: -
V: TRBV5-5
J: TRBJ1-5

CDR3: CASSDGRGFQKLFF
DNA: TGCGCCAGCAGTGATGGACGGGGTTTTCAAAAACTGTTTTTT
D: -
size: -
V: TRBV10-2
J: TRBJ1-4

CDR3: CAWRLAYPQGQFF
DNA: TGTGCCTGGAGGCTAGCATACCCCCAGGGGCAGTTCTTC
D: -
size: -
V: TRBV30
J: TRBJ2-1

CDR3: CASSLWGRVGNQPQHF
DNA: TGTGCCAGCAGCTTGTGGGGCAGGGTGGGCAATCAGCCCCAGCATTTT
D: -
size: -
V: TRBV5-5
J: TRBJ1-5

CDR3: CASREAANYGYTF
DNA: TGTGCCAGCAGAGAAGCAGCTAACTATGGCTACACCTTC
D: -
size: -
V: TRBV27
J: TRBJ1-2

CDR3: CASSYSDDRGLGYTF
DNA: TGTGCCAGCAGTTATTCTGATGACAGGGGGCTCGGCTACACCTTC
D: TRBD1
size: -
V: TRBV6-5
J: TRBJ1-2

CDR3: CASSLAQTNNEQFF
DNA: TGTGCTAGCAGCTTAGCCCAGACTAACAATGAGCAGTTCTTC
D: -
size: -
V: TRBV7-7
J: TRBJ2-1

CDR3: CASSLEEGLSYEQYF
DNA: TGTGCCAGCAGCTTAGAAGAGGGCCTTTCCTACGAGCAGTACTTC
D: -
size: once
V: TRBV11-2
J: TRBJ2-7

CDR3: CASSPGLAGVHEQFF
DNA: TGCGCCAGCAGCCCTGGACTAGCGGGAGTCCATGAGCAGTTCTTC
D: TRBD2
size: -
V: TRBV5-1
J: TRBJ2-1

CDR3: CASKGGAANEKLFF
DNA: TGTGCCAGCAAGGGGGGGGCGGCTAATGAAAAACTGTTTTTT
D: -
size: -
V: TRBV6-1
J: TRBJ1-4

CDR3: CASSSAGTGTYEQYF
DNA: TGTGCCAGCTCAAGCGCCGGGACGGGGACCTACGAGCAGTACTTC
D: -
size: -
V: TRBV18
J: TRBJ2-7

CDR3: CASSQGQVGNTIYF
DNA: TGTGCCAGCAGTCAGGGACAGGTTGGAAACACCATATATTTT
D: TRBD1
size: -
V: TRBV6-5
J: TRBJ1-3

CDR3: CASSLTSATQYF
DNA: TGTGCCAGCAGCTTAACTAGTGCGACCCAGTACTTC
D: -
size: -
V: TRBV11-2
J: TRBJ2-5

CDR3: CASSQVGRGVQETQYF
DNA: TGCGCCAGCAGCCAAGTAGGGCGCGGGGTCCAAGAGACCCAGTACTTC
D: -
size: -
V: TRBV4-3
J: TRBJ2-5

CDR3: CASSLQGGTGGTDTQYF
DNA: TGTGCCAGCAGCCTACAAGGGGGGACAGGCGGGACAGATACGCAGTATTTT
D: TRBD1
size: -
V: TRBV7-3
J: TRBJ2-3

CDR3: CASSLEGLGYGYTF
DNA: TGTGCCAGCAGCTTAGAAGGGTTAGGCTATGGCTACACCTTC
D: -
size: -
V: TRBV7-9
J: TRBJ1-2

CDR3: CASRDGQGGLYEQYF
DNA: TGCGCCAGCAGAGATGGACAGGGCGGCCTTTACGAGCAGTACTTC
D: TRBD1
size: once
V: TRBV10-2
J: TRBJ2-7

CDR3: CASSEALGGNEKLFF
DNA: TGTGCCAGCAGTGAAGCGCTAGGGGGGAATGAAAAACTGTTTTTT
D: -
size: -
V: TRBV2
J: TRBJ1-4

CDR3: CASSVGIDNEQFF
DNA: TGTGCCAGTAGTGTTGGGATCGACAATGAGCAGTTCTTC
D: -
size: medium-sized
V: TRBV19
J: TRBJ2-1

CDR3: CAWMQRAGGNEQFF
DNA: TGTGCCTGGATGCAGCGTGCGGGAGGGAATGAGCAGTTCTTC
D: TRBD2
size: -
V: TRBV30
J: TRBJ2-1

CDR3: CASSPRLGNYGYTF
DNA: TGTGCCAGCAGCCCACGGTTGGGTAACTATGGCTACACCTTC
D: -
size: -
V: TRBV7-9
J: TRBJ1-2

CDR3: CASSLLSAGTEAFF
DNA: TGTGCCAGCAGTCTCCTATCCGCTGGGACTGAAGCTTTCTTT
D: -
size: -
V: TRBV6-6
J: TRBJ1-1

CDR3: CASSQKAGSMLDNEKLFF
DNA: TGCGCCAGCAGCCAAAAGGCAGGGTCCATGTTAGATAATGAAAAACTGTTTTTT
D: -
size: -
V: TRBV4-1
J: TRBJ1-4

CDR3: CASSGTGITKSTNEKLFF
DNA: TGTGCCAGCAGTGGGACAGGGATAACCAAGTCAACTAATGAAAAACTGTTTTTT
D: TRBD1
size: few
V: TRBV2
J: TRBJ1-4

CDR3: CASVIEGLSQPQHF
DNA: TGTGCCAGCGTGATTGAGGGGTTATCTCAGCCCCAGCATTTT
D: -
size: once
V: TRBV6-6
J: TRBJ1-5

CDR3: CASSQDRQGRYEQYF
DNA: TGCGCCAGCAGCCAAGACCGACAGGGGCGCTACGAGCAGTACTTC
D: TRBD1
size: -
V: TRBV4-3
J: TRBJ2-7

CDR3: CASSLAGNYEQYF
DNA: TGTGCCAGCAGCTTGGCGGGGAACTACGAGCAGTACTTC
D: -
size: -
V: TRBV5-6
J: TRBJ2-7

CDR3: CASSHPQGAYTEAFF
DNA: TGCGCCAGCAGCCATCCCCAGGGGGCGTACACTGAAGCTTTCTTT
D: TRBD1
size: -
V: TRBV4-3
J: TRBJ1-1

CDR3: CASSPLDRLTDTQYF
DNA: TGTGCCAGCAGCCCGCTAGACCGTCTCACAGATACGCAGTATTTT
D: -
size: -
V: TRBV11-3
J: TRBJ2-3

CDR3: CASSKGGRGAKNIQYF
DNA: TGTGCCAGCAGCAAGGGAGGGAGGGGGGCCAAAAACATTCAGTACTTC
D: -
size: -
V: TRBV21-1
J: TRBJ2-4

CDR3: CSAPNTEAFF
DNA: TGCAGTGCTCCGAACACTGAAGCTTTCTTT
D: -
size: -
V: TRBV20-1
J: TRBJ1-1

CDR3: CASSSRLRGEPGELFF
DNA: TGTGCCAGCAGCTCGAGGCTGCGCGGGGAACCCGGGGAGCTGTTTTTT
D: -
size: -
V: TRBV11-2
J: TRBJ2-2

CDR3: CASSVAASSAITDTQYF
DNA: TGTGCCAGCAGCGTAGCAGCTTCAAGCGCGATCACAGATACGCAGTATTTT
D: -
size: -
V: TRBV9
J: TRBJ2-3

CDR3: CASSLAVDSGVGEQFF
DNA: TGCGCCAGCAGCTTGGCAGTGGACTCAGGGGTCGGTGAGCAGTTCTTC
D: -
size: once
V: TRBV5-1
J: TRBJ2-1

CDR3: CASTQGISSGELFF
DNA: TGTGCCAGCACGCAGGGTATTAGTTCCGGGGAGCTGTTTTTT
D: -
size: medium-sized
V: TRBV2
J: TRBJ2-2

CDR3: CASSLPHGTSGATGRYNEQFF
DNA: TGTGCCAGCAGCCTCCCTCATGGGACTAGCGGGGCCACGGGTAGATACAATGAGCAGTTCTTC
D: TRBD2
size: -
V: TRBV7-3
J: TRBJ2-1

CDR3: CASSRSGRSNQPQHF
DNA: TGTGCCAGTAGTCGGTCGGGCAGGAGCAATCAGCCCCAGCATTTT
D: -
size: -
V: TRBV19
J: TRBJ1-5

CDR3: CASSQWGTGANEQFF
DNA: TGCGCCAGCAGCCAATGGGGGACAGGGGCGAATGAGCAGTTCTTC
D: TRBD1
size: -
V: TRBV4-1
J: TRBJ2-1

CDR3: CASSGRTGGFLYGYTF
DNA: TGTGCCAGCAGCGGGAGGACAGGGGGCTTCCTCTATGGCTACACCTTC
D: TRBD1
size: -
V: TRBV7-9
J: TRBJ1-2

CDR3: CASGGYEQYF
DNA: TGTGCCTCAGGAGGCTACGAGCAGTACTTC
D: -
size: -
V: TRBV6-1
J: TRBJ2-7

CDR3: CASSGRDRGLLGYEQYF
DNA: TGTGCCAGCAGTGGCCGGGACAGGGGGCTTCTAGGCTACGAGCAGTACTTC
D: TRBD1
size: -
V: TRBV6-1
J: TRBJ2-7

CDR3: CASSQTSGGFRDTQYF
DNA: TGTGCCAGCAGCCAAACTAGCGGGGGGTTCCGGGATACGCAGTATTTT
D: TRBD2
size: few
V: TRBV11-3
J: TRBJ2-3

CDR3: CASSLEKGDGYGYTF
DNA: TGTGCCAGCAGCTTAGAAAAGGGGGACGGCTATGGCTACACCTTC
D: -
size: -
V: TRBV7-8
J: TRBJ1-2

CDR3: CASSEGQGSFEKLFF
DNA: TGTGCCAGCAGTGAAGGACAGGGGTCTTTTGAAAAACTGTTTTTT
D: TRBD1
size: -
V: TRBV6-1
J: TRBJ1-4

CDR3: CAITAGGEQYF
DNA: TGTGCCATCACAGCGGGAGGTGAGCAGTACTTC
D: TRBD2
size: -
V: TRBV10-3
J: TRBJ2-7

CDR3: CASSYSGLAGNNEQFF
DNA: TGTGCCAGCAGTTACTCCGGACTAGCGGGCAACAATGAGCAGTTCTTC
D: TRBD2
size: -
V: TRBV6-5
J: TRBJ2-1

CDR3: CASSYANSGNTIYF
DNA: TGTGCCAGCAGTTATGCCAACTCTGGAAACACCATATATTTT
D: -
size: -
V: TRBV6-5
J: TRBJ1-3

CDR3: CASKTGQTNYGYTF
DNA: TGTGCCAGCAAGACTGGACAGACTAACTATGGCTACACCTTC
D: -
size: -
V: TRBV6-6
J: TRBJ1-2

CDR3: CASRGLALTGELFF
DNA: TGTGCCAGCAGGGGACTAGCTCTCACCGGGGAGCTGTTTTTT
D: TRBD2
size: -
V: TRBV2
J: TRBJ2-2